These 7 T cell receptor beta chains originate from one sample sequenced in a study of blood T cell repertoires in COVID-19. Measured with immunoSEQ multiplex PCR; TCRdb has only the in-frame clones, and not every one. The table includes just over 35,000 clones, around nine tenths detected once. The sequenced material came from peripheral blood. Every receptor here comes from a human donor in a cohort sampled during active COVID-19.

The V and J genes are TRBV23-1 and TRBJ1-4; TRBD1 agrees at 7 bases. TRBV23-1 is assigned to the ORF class and has an uncertain function. The CDR3 has 16 amino acids. Trimming at V came to 4 bases and at J to 8 bases, leaving 13 bases not matched to a gene. The DNA of the CDR3 is TGCGCCAGCAGTCGACAGGGCTCCGTGGTGAGCGAAAAACTGTTTTTT. Translating it yields CASSRQGSVVSEKLFF.

The CDR3 protein is CALAGFLTDTQYF. As DNA, the CDR3 is TGTGCCCTGGCGGGTTTCCTCACAGATACGCAGTATTTT. V gene TRBV6-5 combines with J gene TRBJ2-3, with D tentatively TRBD2 (5 bases). Per germline, CDR1 MNHEY and CDR2 SVGAGI. The CDR3 is made up of 13 amino acids. With 11 bases removed from V and 2 bases from J, the gap between germline ends came to 14 bases.

The CDR3 region is CASSLGTDTQYF. CDR3 sequence (DNA): TGTGCCAGCAGCCTCGGCACAGATACGCAGTATTTT. V gene TRBV7-8 combines with J gene TRBJ2-3; unclear D gene. CDR1 and CDR2 from the germline V gene are SGHVS and FQNEAQ. Trimming removed 5 bases from V and 1 base from J, with 4 bases in between. There are 12 residues in the CDR3.

The CDR3 DNA follows: TGCGCCAGCAGCTCAACCGGGACAGGGGGAGGAAACATTCAGTACTTC. It specifies CASSSTGTGGGNIQYF. This chain connects TRBV5-1 to TRBJ2-4, with 11 bases matching TRBD1. The CDR3 has 16 residues. Germline lookup yields CDR1 SGHRS and CDR2 YFSETQ. With V trimmed by 3 bases and J by 6 bases, 8 bases remained unmatched.

The rearrangement uses TRBV28 and TRBJ2-2, with D maybe TRBD1 (5 bases). CDR3 length: 16 amino acids. Deletions cut 2 bases from V and 2 bases from J, with 12 bases between. Germline values: CDR1 MDHEN, CDR2 SYDVKM. The CDR3 is CASSLALRGNTGELFF. The CDR3 DNA reads as TGTGCCAGCAGTTTAGCATTAAGGGGTAACACCGGGGAGCTGTTTTTT.

This rearrangement joins TRBV5-6 to TRBJ1-5, with D tentatively TRBD1 (5 bases). The CDR3 has 14 amino acids. Trimming removed 4 bases at V and 0 bases at J, with 8 bases between. Germline CDR1 is SGHDT and CDR2 is YYEEEE. CDR3 sequence: CASSNRFSNQPQHF. CDR3 sequence (DNA): TGTGCCAGCAGCAACAGGTTTAGCAATCAGCCCCAGCATTTT. The variable domain in full, with the rest retrieved from reference TRBV5-6 and TRBJ1-5, is DAGVTQSPTHLIKTRGQQVTLRCSPKSGHDTVSWYQQALGQGPQFIFQYYEEEERQRGNFPDRFSGHQFPNYSSELNVNALLLGDSALYLCASSNRFSNQPQHFGDGTRLSIL.

The chain uses TRBV5-1 and TRBJ2-1; D is unresolved. Germline CDR1 and CDR2: SGHRS and YFSETQ. The CDR3 contains 14 residues. Trimming stripped 0 bases from V and 5 bases from J, with 9 bases between. The CDR3, as DNA: TGCGCCAGCAGCTTGGGGATAGCCAACAATGAGCAGTTCTTC. It yields the protein CASSLGIANNEQFF.